Listed here is a single TCR beta chain. The method was immunoSEQ multiplex PCR; TCRdb's version includes in-frame clones alone and lacks a portion of them. The sample lists about 130,000 clones, roughly 92% occurring once. The data derive from a study of blood T cell repertoires in COVID-19. Turning to the study itself: T cells, B-cell-depleted T cells, or PBMCs supplied cDNA or gDNA.

CDR1 is SQVTM and CDR2 is ANQGSEA in the germline V gene. Trimming left V 6 bases short and J 6 bases short, with 5 bases between. The CDR3 runs to 9 residues. V usage is TRBV29-1 and J usage is TRBJ1-2; no firm D call. The clonotype was recovered from a middle-aged man with COVID-19, enrolled during active disease. The sample consisted of peripheral blood. Here the CDR3 reads CSVSDGYTF. CDR3 nucleotides: TGCAGCGTATCGGATGGCTACACCTTC.